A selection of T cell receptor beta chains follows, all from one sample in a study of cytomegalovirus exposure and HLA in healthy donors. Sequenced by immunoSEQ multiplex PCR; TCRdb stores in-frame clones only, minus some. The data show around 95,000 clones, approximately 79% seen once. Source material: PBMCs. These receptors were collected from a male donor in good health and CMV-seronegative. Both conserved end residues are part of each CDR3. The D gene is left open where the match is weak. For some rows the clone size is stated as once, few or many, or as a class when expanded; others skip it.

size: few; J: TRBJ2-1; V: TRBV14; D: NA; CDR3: CASSQVAEGGEQFF; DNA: TGTGCCAGCAGCCAAGTCGCGGAAGGTGGTGAGCAGTTCTTC
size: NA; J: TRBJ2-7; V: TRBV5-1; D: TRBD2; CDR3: CASSPKPGLAASYEQYF; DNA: TGCGCCAGCAGCCCAAAACCGGGACTAGCGGCATCCTACGAGCAGTACTTC
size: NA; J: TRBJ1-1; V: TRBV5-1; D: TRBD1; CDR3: CASGPGQGGTEAFF; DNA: TGCGCCAGCGGGCCGGGACAGGGTGGCACTGAAGCTTTCTTT
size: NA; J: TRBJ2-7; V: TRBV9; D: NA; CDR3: CASSPTTGRYEQYF; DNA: TGTGCCAGCAGCCCCACCACGGGGAGGTACGAGCAGTACTTC
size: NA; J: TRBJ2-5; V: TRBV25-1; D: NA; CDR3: CASSEFGGHGTQYF; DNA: TGTGCCAGCAGTGAATTCGGCGGGCACGGGACCCAGTACTTC
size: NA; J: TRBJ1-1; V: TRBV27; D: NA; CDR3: CASSLYRDTEAFF; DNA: TGTGCCAGCAGTCTATACAGGGACACTGAAGCTTTCTTT
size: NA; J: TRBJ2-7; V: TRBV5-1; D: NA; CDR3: CASSLVGWTLAITYEQYF; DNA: TGCGCCAGCAGCCTTGTGGGGTGGACACTAGCAATCACCTACGAGCAGTACTTC
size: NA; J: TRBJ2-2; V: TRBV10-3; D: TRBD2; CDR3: CAISLAGNTGELFF; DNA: TGTGCCATCAGCCTAGCGGGGAACACCGGGGAGCTGTTTTTT
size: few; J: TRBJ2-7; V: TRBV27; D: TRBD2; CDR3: CASSFGGSGQYF; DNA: TGTGCCAGCAGTTTTGGCGGGAGTGGGCAGTACTTC
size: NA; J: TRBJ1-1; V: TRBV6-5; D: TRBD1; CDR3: CASSYNGQGRNTEAFF; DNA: TGTGCCAGCAGTTACAATGGACAGGGGAGGAACACTGAAGCTTTCTTT
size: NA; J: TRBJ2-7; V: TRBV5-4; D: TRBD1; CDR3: CASSPRTGRDEQYF; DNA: TGTGCCAGCAGCCCGAGGACAGGGCGCGACGAGCAGTACTTC
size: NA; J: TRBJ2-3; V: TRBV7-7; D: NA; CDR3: CASSSGTGDVNTDTQYF; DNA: TGTGCTAGCAGCTCAGGAACAGGAGACGTGAACACAGATACGCAGTATTTT
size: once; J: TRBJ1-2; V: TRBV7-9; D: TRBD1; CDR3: CASSSTDRAYGYTF; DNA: TGTGCCAGCAGCTCTACGGACAGGGCCTATGGCTACACCTTC
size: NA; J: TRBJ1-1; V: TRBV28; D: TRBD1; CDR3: CASSQGGGDTEAFF; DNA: TGTGCCAGCAGTCAGGGGGGTGGCGACACTGAAGCTTTCTTT
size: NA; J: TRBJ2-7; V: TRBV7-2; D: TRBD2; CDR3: CASSAGTSGNGGEQYF; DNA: TGTGCCAGCAGCGCCGGGACTAGCGGGAACGGGGGCGAGCAGTACTTC
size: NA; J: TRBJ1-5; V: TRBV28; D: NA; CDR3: CASLLGGSDQPQHF; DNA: TGTGCCAGCTTGCTAGGGGGTTCGGATCAGCCCCAGCATTTT
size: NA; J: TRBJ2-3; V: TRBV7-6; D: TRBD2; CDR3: CASSYGSEGGPTDTQYF; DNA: TGTGCCAGCAGCTACGGCTCCGAGGGAGGGCCCACAGATACGCAGTATTTT
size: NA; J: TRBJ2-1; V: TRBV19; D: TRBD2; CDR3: CASSRDGLAGGLNEQFF; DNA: TGTGCCAGTAGTCGCGACGGACTAGCGGGAGGCCTTAATGAGCAGTTCTTC